This T cell receptor beta chain was recorded in a study of blood T cell repertoires in COVID-19. Study context: Acute-phase and convalescent COVID-19 samples originated in the United States, Italy and Spain. T cells, B-cell-depleted T cells, or PBMCs provided the cDNA or gDNA that served as material.

Sequencing used immunoSEQ multiplex PCR; TCRdb keeps in-frame clones, though not all of them. This sample yields 110,000 or so clones, of which around 83% are seen a single time; 3.4% belongs to the top ten. The V gene end was trimmed by 0 bases and the J gene end by 4 bases; junction bases not matched to a gene: 8. The CDR3 has 16 amino acids. In germline, CDR1 is LGHNA, CDR2 YSLEER. The sequencing input was peripheral blood. The source of this sequence is a man aged 40-49 years with acute or convalescent COVID-19. V gene TRBV4-3 combines with J gene TRBJ2-5; 7 bases map to TRBD1. In DNA, the CDR3 is TGCGCCAGCAGCCAAGAAAGAGGGGGCGCTGGAGAGACCCAGTACTTC. It is translated as CASSQERGGAGETQYF.